The rows below give T cell receptor beta chains drawn from one sample of a study of blood T cell repertoires in COVID-19. The assay was immunoSEQ multiplex PCR, and TCRdb's table has in-frame clones only and misses some. In the table there are hundreds of thousands of clones, around 90% of which are singletons. Sequences were obtained from peripheral blood. These receptors all stem from a woman aged 25 to 39 with acute or convalescent COVID-19. Both conserved end residues are part of each CDR3. Fields, in order: V gene, J gene, D gene, clone size, CDR3 length, CDR3 DNA, CDR3 protein. A D gene is named only where the DNA matches it firmly. Where a row states a size, it is once, few, many or the class of an expanded clone; other rows omit it.

V: TRBV5-1; J: TRBJ1-1; D: TRBD1; size: NA; length: 13; DNA: TGCGCCAGCGCCACAGGGGGCTATGATGAAGCTTTCTTT; CDR3: CASATGGYDEAFF
V: TRBV4-1; J: TRBJ1-1; D: NA; size: NA; length: 15; DNA: TGCGCCAGCAGCCAACGGGCGGGGATGAACACTGAAGCTTTCTTT; CDR3: CASSQRAGMNTEAFF
V: TRBV2; J: TRBJ1-2; D: NA; size: NA; length: 14; DNA: TGTGCCAGCAGTGAAGAGGGACAAGCCTATGGCTACACCTTC; CDR3: CASSEEGQAYGYTF
V: TRBV9; J: TRBJ2-5; D: TRBD2; size: once; length: 16; DNA: TGTGCCAGCAGCCCGGTCCTTAGCGGGGTACAAGAGACCCAGTACTTC; CDR3: CASSPVLSGVQETQYF
V: TRBV7-2; J: TRBJ1-3; D: TRBD1; size: NA; length: 20; DNA: TGTGCCAGCAGCTTAGCATACGGGACAGGGGGAAGTAAAACTGGAAACACCATATATTTT; CDR3: CASSLAYGTGGSKTGNTIYF
V: TRBV5-5; J: TRBJ2-7; D: TRBD1; size: NA; length: 14; DNA: TGTGCCAGCAATCCATCACAGGGGTACTACGAGCAGTACTTC; CDR3: CASNPSQGYYEQYF
V: TRBV4-3; J: TRBJ2-1; D: NA; size: NA; length: 16; DNA: TGCGCCAGCAGCCAAGATATACCGAGCTCCTACAATGAGCAGTTCTTC; CDR3: CASSQDIPSSYNEQFF
V: TRBV9; J: TRBJ2-2; D: NA; size: NA; length: 14; DNA: TGTGCCAGCAGCGGGTCGCGAGTCACCGGGGAGCTGTTTTTT; CDR3: CASSGSRVTGELFF
V: TRBV3-1/TRBV3-2; J: TRBJ2-3; D: TRBD2; size: NA; length: 18; DNA: TGTGCCAGCAGCCAAGATTTACTAGCGGAGTACATCACAGATACGCAGTATTTT; CDR3: CASSQDLLAEYITDTQYF
V: TRBV7-3; J: TRBJ1-1; D: NA; size: NA; length: 14; DNA: TGTGCCAGCAGCTTATGGGGAGGAGACACTGAAGCTTTCTTT; CDR3: CASSLWGGDTEAFF
V: TRBV10-3; J: TRBJ2-1; D: TRBD2; size: NA; length: 15; DNA: TGTGCCATCAGTGTACTAGCGGGAGTACCCAATGAGCAGTTCTTC; CDR3: CAISVLAGVPNEQFF
V: TRBV5-1; J: TRBJ2-2; D: TRBD2; size: once; length: 15; DNA: TGCGCCAGCAGCAGGATGCTAGCGGACACCGGGGAGCTGTTTTTT; CDR3: CASSRMLADTGELFF
V: TRBV27; J: TRBJ2-7; D: TRBD1; size: NA; length: 17; DNA: TGTGCCAGCAGCCAGGCTGGGACAGGGGGCCCGAGCTACGAGCAGTACTTC; CDR3: CASSQAGTGGPSYEQYF
V: TRBV27; J: TRBJ2-7; D: TRBD1; size: once; length: 15; DNA: TGTGCCAGCAGTTTATACGGGACAGTCGCCTACGAGCAGTACTTC; CDR3: CASSLYGTVAYEQYF
V: TRBV7-2; J: TRBJ1-5; D: TRBD1; size: NA; length: 15; DNA: TGTGCCAGCAGCGGAACCGGGACAGTGAATCAGCCCCAGCATTTT; CDR3: CASSGTGTVNQPQHF
V: TRBV29-1; J: TRBJ2-2; D: NA; size: NA; length: 13; DNA: TGCAGCGTTGAGAAGCCGAACACCGGGGAGCTGTTTTTT; CDR3: CSVEKPNTGELFF
V: TRBV7-7; J: TRBJ2-5; D: NA; size: NA; length: 14; DNA: TGTGCCAGCAGCTTAGGGGGCGCGAAAGAGACCCAGTACTTC; CDR3: CASSLGGAKETQYF
V: TRBV18; J: TRBJ2-2; D: TRBD2; size: NA; length: 16; DNA: TGTGCCAGCTCACCGTCTAGCGGGTTTAACACCGGGGAGCTGTTTTTT; CDR3: CASSPSSGFNTGELFF
V: TRBV15; J: TRBJ2-1; D: NA; size: NA; length: 14; DNA: TGTGCCACCAGCAGCGACTCGACCTACAATGAGCAGTTCTTC; CDR3: CATSSDSTYNEQFF
V: TRBV4-3; J: TRBJ2-2; D: NA; size: NA; length: 14; DNA: TGCGCCAGCAGCCTAGCGGCGAACACCGGGGAGCTGTTTTTT; CDR3: CASSLAANTGELFF
V: TRBV30; J: TRBJ1-3; D: NA; size: NA; length: 14; DNA: TGTGCCTGCCCTGCAGGCGACTCTGGAAACACCATATATTTT; CDR3: CACPAGDSGNTIYF
V: TRBV6-5; J: TRBJ1-1; D: NA; size: NA; length: 14; DNA: TGTGCCAGCAGTCAAAGGACAGAGAACACTGAAGCTTTCTTT; CDR3: CASSQRTENTEAFF
V: TRBV6-1; J: TRBJ2-7; D: TRBD2; size: NA; length: 17; DNA: TGTGCCAGCAGTGAAGCGGGTCTAGCGGGAGTGTGGTACGAGCAGTACTTC; CDR3: CASSEAGLAGVWYEQYF
V: TRBV7-6; J: TRBJ2-1; D: NA; size: once; length: 16; DNA: TGTGCCAGCAGCTTAGGCGGGATGGGATCCACCTCCAGGCAGTTCTTC; CDR3: CASSLGGMGSTSRQFF
V: TRBV27; J: TRBJ2-7; D: TRBD1; size: NA; length: 13; DNA: TGTGCCAGCAGTGTAAGACAGGGCTACGAGCAGTACTTC; CDR3: CASSVRQGYEQYF
V: TRBV2; J: TRBJ2-7; D: TRBD2; size: NA; length: 14; DNA: TGTGCCAGCATCGAACTAGCGGGAGCCTACGAGCAGTACTTC; CDR3: CASIELAGAYEQYF
V: TRBV6-1; J: TRBJ1-1; D: NA; size: NA; length: 15; DNA: TGTGCCAGCAGTGAAGTGGAGGGGTTTAGCACTGAAGCTTTCTTT; CDR3: CASSEVEGFSTEAFF
V: TRBV19; J: TRBJ2-3; D: TRBD2; size: NA; length: 15; DNA: TGTGCCAGTAGTGATGGCGGGAGAAGGACAGATACGCAGTATTTT; CDR3: CASSDGGRRTDTQYF
V: TRBV4-3; J: TRBJ2-7; D: TRBD2; size: NA; length: 15; DNA: TGCGCCACCGGTCGTGGCGGGAGATGGTCTTACGAGCAGTACTTC; CDR3: CATGRGGRWSYEQYF
V: TRBV23-1; J: TRBJ1-2; D: NA; size: once; length: 15; DNA: TGCGCCAGCAGTCAATCGGGGGACTTTGGGTATGGCTACACCTTC; CDR3: CASSQSGDFGYGYTF
V: TRBV5-1; J: TRBJ2-2; D: NA; size: NA; length: 15; DNA: TGCGCCAGCAATCAGAACACCGGGAACACCGCGGAGCTGTTTTTT; CDR3: CASNQNTGNTAELFF
V: TRBV3-1/TRBV3-2; J: TRBJ2-7; D: TRBD2; size: NA; length: 15; DNA: TGTGCCAGCAGCCAAGATTTACTAGCGGGATACGAGCAGTACTTC; CDR3: CASSQDLLAGYEQYF
V: TRBV10-3; J: TRBJ1-5; D: NA; size: NA; length: 13; DNA: TGTGCCATCAGTGGGACAGTTAATCAGCCCCAGCATTTT; CDR3: CAISGTVNQPQHF
V: TRBV24-1; J: TRBJ2-7; D: TRBD1; size: NA; length: 20; DNA: TGTGCCACCAGTGATTTGCTCCGGGACAGAGCAACCAAAAATCCGTACGAGCAGTACTTC; CDR3: CATSDLLRDRATKNPYEQYF
V: TRBV18; J: TRBJ1-4; D: TRBD1; size: once; length: 14; DNA: TGTGCCAGCTCACCACAGGGGGCAGCGGAAAAACTGTTTTTT; CDR3: CASSPQGAAEKLFF
V: TRBV29-1; J: TRBJ2-1; D: TRBD1; size: once; length: 12; DNA: TGCAGCGTTGCGACAGGGGTCAATGAGCAGTTCTTC; CDR3: CSVATGVNEQFF
V: TRBV14; J: TRBJ2-5; D: NA; size: NA; length: 15; DNA: TGTGCCAGCAGCCAAGAAGCGGTCTCCTTCGAGACCCAGTACTTC; CDR3: CASSQEAVSFETQYF
V: TRBV19; J: TRBJ1-5; D: NA; size: NA; length: 17; DNA: TGTGCCAGTAGTATAGGAACAGGGCAGATCAGCAATCAGCCCCAGCATTTT; CDR3: CASSIGTGQISNQPQHF
V: TRBV5-1; J: TRBJ2-7; D: NA; size: NA; length: 14; DNA: TGCGCCAGCAGCGGGGGACTTAGCTCCTACGAGCAGTACTTC; CDR3: CASSGGLSSYEQYF
V: TRBV6-6; J: TRBJ1-1; D: NA; size: few; length: 13; DNA: TGTGCCAGCAGCCGGACGGGAAACACTGAAGCTTTCTTT; CDR3: CASSRTGNTEAFF
V: TRBV6-2/TRBV6-3; J: TRBJ1-5; D: TRBD1; size: NA; length: 13; DNA: TGTGCCAGCAGCGACAGGGGAATGCAGCCCCAGCATTTT; CDR3: CASSDRGMQPQHF
V: TRBV7-9; J: TRBJ2-5; D: TRBD2; size: NA; length: 18; DNA: TGTGCCAGCAGCTCCAAGGGAGGCGGGAGGCCAAGCCAAGAGACCCAGTACTTC; CDR3: CASSSKGGGRPSQETQYF
V: TRBV27; J: TRBJ2-5; D: NA; size: NA; length: 16; DNA: TGTGCCAGCAACCCCTTTCCGGGAGCCTTCCAAGAGACCCAGTACTTC; CDR3: CASNPFPGAFQETQYF
V: TRBV4-2; J: TRBJ2-3; D: NA; size: NA; length: 13; DNA: TGTGCCAGCCGGGACTTTAGCACAGATACGCAGTATTTT; CDR3: CASRDFSTDTQYF
V: TRBV5-1; J: TRBJ2-2; D: NA; size: NA; length: 15; DNA: TGCGCCAGCAGCTTCGGGAGCGGATTGGCCGGGGAGCTGTTTTTT; CDR3: CASSFGSGLAGELFF
V: TRBV19; J: TRBJ1-5; D: TRBD1; size: NA; length: 15; DNA: TGTGCCAGTAGCCGAGCTGGACAGGGAAATCAGCCCCAGCATTTT; CDR3: CASSRAGQGNQPQHF
V: TRBV10-1; J: TRBJ1-4; D: NA; size: NA; length: 14; DNA: TGCGCCAGCAGTGAGTCCGGAGATAATGAAAAACTGTTTTTT; CDR3: CASSESGDNEKLFF
V: TRBV5-4; J: TRBJ2-1; D: TRBD2; size: once; length: 16; DNA: TGTGCCAGCAGCCCTGGGACTAGCGGGAGTCTCGGTGAGCAGTTCTTC; CDR3: CASSPGTSGSLGEQFF